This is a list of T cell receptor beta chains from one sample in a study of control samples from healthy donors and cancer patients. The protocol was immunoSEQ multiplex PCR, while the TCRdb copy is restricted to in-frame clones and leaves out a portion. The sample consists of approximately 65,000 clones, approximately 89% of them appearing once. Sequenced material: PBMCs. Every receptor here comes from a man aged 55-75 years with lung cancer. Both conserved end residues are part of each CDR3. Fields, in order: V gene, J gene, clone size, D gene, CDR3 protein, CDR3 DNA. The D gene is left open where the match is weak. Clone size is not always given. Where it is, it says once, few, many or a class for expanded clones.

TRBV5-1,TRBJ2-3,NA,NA,CASSPSRPGDTQYF,TGCGCCAGCAGCCCGTCTCGACCTGGGGATACGCAGTATTTT
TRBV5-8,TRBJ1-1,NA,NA,CASSLHGANTEAFF,TGTGCCAGCAGCTTGCACGGAGCGAACACTGAAGCTTTCTTT
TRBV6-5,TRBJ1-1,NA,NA,CASSGRGQIETEAFF,TGTGCCAGTTCCGGCAGAGGACAGATAGAAACTGAAGCTTTCTTT
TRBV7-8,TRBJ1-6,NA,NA,CATTGPSSPLHF,TGTGCCACTACAGGGCCCAGTTCACCCCTCCACTTT
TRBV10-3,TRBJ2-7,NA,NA,CAISDSGGGEQYF,TGTGCCATCAGCGACTCCGGGGGAGGCGAGCAGTACTTC
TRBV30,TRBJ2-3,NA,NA,CACLRSGDTQYF,TGTGCCTGCCTACGGAGTGGAGATACGCAGTATTTT
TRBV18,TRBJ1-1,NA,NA,CASSPNKGLDTEAFF,TGTGCCAGCTCACCTAACAAGGGACTCGACACTGAAGCTTTCTTT
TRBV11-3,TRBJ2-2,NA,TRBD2,CASSLRRAGGPTGELFF,TGTGCCAGCAGCTTGCGCCGGGCGGGGGGGCCCACCGGGGAGCTGTTTTTT
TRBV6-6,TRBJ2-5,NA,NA,CASTRLGGGGYQETQYF,TGTGCCAGCACTCGTTTAGGGGGGGGAGGCTACCAAGAGACCCAGTACTTC
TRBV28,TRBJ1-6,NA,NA,CASSLPQGDSPLHF,TGTGCCAGCAGTTTGCCACAGGGAGACTCACCCCTCCACTTT
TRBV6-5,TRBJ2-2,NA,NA,CASSYESGAGTGELFF,TGTGCCAGCAGTTATGAATCGGGGGCGGGCACCGGGGAGCTGTTTTTT
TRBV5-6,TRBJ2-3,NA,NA,CASSSRRSPVDTQYF,TGTGCCAGCAGCTCCCGTCGCTCCCCGGTAGATACGCAGTATTTT
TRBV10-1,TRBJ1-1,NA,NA,CASSEKLNTEAFF,TGCGCCAGCAGTGAGAAGTTGAACACTGAAGCTTTCTTT
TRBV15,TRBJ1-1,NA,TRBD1,CATSRDPGGRNTEAFF,TGTGCCACCAGCAGAGATCCAGGGGGCAGGAACACTGAAGCTTTCTTT
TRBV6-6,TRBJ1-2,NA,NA,CASTQRGGSIF,TGTGCCAGCACTCAGCGGGGGGGCTCCATCTTC
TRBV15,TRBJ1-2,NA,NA,CATSRGGSGGRYGYTF,TGTGCCACCAGCAGAGGCGGCTCGGGGGGCCGCTATGGCTACACCTTC
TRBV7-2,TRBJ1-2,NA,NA,CASSSQSLMGGYTF,TGTGCCAGCAGCTCTCAGTCCTTGATGGGGGGCTACACCTTC
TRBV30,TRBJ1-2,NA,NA,CACRTREPEGYTF,TGTGCCTGCCGAACTCGGGAGCCAGAGGGCTACACCTTC
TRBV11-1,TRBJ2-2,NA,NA,CASSLGGVNGELFF,TGTGCCAGCAGTTTAGGGGGAGTTAACGGGGAGCTGTTTTTT
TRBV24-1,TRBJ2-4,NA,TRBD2,CATRPTSGGVENIQYF,TGTGCCACCAGACCTACTAGCGGGGGGGTCGAAAACATTCAGTACTTC
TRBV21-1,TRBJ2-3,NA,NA,CASSKGTYVVRGLRDTQYF,TGTGCCAGCAGCAAAGGTACTTACGTCGTAAGGGGGTTACGAGATACGCAGTATTTT
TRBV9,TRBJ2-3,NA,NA,CASSVDLDTQYF,TGTGCCAGCAGCGTAGATCTGGATACGCAGTATTTT
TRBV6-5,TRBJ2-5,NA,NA,CASSYGARGETQYF,TGTGCCAGCAGTTACGGAGCGCGGGGCGAGACCCAGTACTTC
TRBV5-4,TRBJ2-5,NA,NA,CASSLNMQETQYF,TGTGCCAGCAGCTTGAACATGCAAGAGACCCAGTACTTC
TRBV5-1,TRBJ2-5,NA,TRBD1,CASSLGQQRATQYF,TGCGCCAGCAGCCTGGGACAGCAACGGGCGACCCAGTACTTC
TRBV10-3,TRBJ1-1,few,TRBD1,CAIRETGAAEAFF,TGTGCCATCAGGGAGACAGGGGCGGCTGAAGCTTTCTTT
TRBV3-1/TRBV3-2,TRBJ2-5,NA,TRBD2,CASSQGRGGLRPQYF,TGTGCCAGCAGCCAGGGGCGGGGGGGCCTCAGGCCCCAGTACTTC
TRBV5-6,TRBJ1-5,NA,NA,CASSPDPVSNQPQHF,TGTGCCAGCAGCCCGGACCCCGTTTCCAATCAGCCCCAGCATTTT
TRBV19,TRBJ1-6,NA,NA,CASSIGGRGFRPLHF,TGTGCCAGTAGTATAGGGGGCAGGGGCTTTCGCCCCCTCCACTTT
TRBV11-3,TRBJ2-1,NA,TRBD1,CASSWTGSYNEQFF,TGTGCCAGCAGCTGGACAGGATCCTACAATGAGCAGTTCTTC
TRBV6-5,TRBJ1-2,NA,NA,CASSYLDANYGYTF,TGTGCCAGCAGTTATTTGGACGCTAACTATGGCTACACCTTC
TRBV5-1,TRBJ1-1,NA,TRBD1,CASSSGTANTEAFF,TGCGCCAGCAGCTCTGGGACAGCGAACACTGAAGCTTTCTTT
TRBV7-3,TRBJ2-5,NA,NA,CASSFSGDGETQYF,TGTGCCAGCAGCTTTTCAGGGGACGGAGAGACCCAGTACTTC
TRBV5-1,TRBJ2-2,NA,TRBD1,CASSLDRGYTGELFF,TGCGCCAGCAGCTTGGACAGGGGGTACACCGGGGAGCTGTTTTTT
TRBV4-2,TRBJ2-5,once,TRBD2,CASSQEGTSGQETQYF,TGTGCCAGCAGCCAAGAGGGAACTAGCGGACAAGAGACCCAGTACTTC
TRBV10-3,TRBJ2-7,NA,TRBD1,CAISGTGESYEQYF,TGTGCCATCAGTGGTACAGGGGAAAGCTACGAGCAGTACTTC
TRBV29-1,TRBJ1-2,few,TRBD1,CSVEDTGRGQANYGYTF,TGCAGCGTTGAAGATACGGGCAGGGGGCAAGCTAACTATGGCTACACCTTC
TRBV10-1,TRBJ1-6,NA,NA,CASSDWDNNSPLHF,TGCGCCAGCAGTGATTGGGACAACAATTCACCCCTCCACTTT
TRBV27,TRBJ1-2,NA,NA,CASSIRPYEWGTF,TGTGCCAGCAGTATTAGGCCTTACGAATGGGGGACCTTC
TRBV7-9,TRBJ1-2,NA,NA,CASSLAGGKHGYTF,TGTGCCAGCAGCTTAGCGGGGGGGAAGCATGGCTACACCTTC
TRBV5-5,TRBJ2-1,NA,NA,CASSPGMINEQFF,TGTGCCAGCAGCCCCGGGATGATTAATGAGCAGTTCTTC
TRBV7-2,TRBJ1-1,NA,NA,CASSRQGLMNTEAFF,TGTGCCAGCAGCCGTCAAGGGTTAATGAACACTGAAGCTTTCTTT
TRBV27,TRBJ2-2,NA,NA,CASSFYGSGELFF,TGTGCCAGCAGTTTTTATGGGTCCGGGGAGCTGTTTTTT
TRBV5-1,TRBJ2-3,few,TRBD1,CASSLSGTGGVDTQYF,TGCGCCAGCAGCTTGTCGGGGACAGGGGGCGTTGATACGCAGTATTTT
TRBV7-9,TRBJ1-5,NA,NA,CASGDDSNQPQHF,TGTGCCAGCGGCGATGATAGCAATCAGCCCCAGCATTTT
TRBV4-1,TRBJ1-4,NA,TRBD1,CASSQDPRDRDEKLFF,TGCGCCAGCAGCCAAGATCCCCGGGACAGGGATGAAAAACTGTTTTTT
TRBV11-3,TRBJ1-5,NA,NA,CASSSDANQPQHF,TGTGCCAGCAGCTCGGACGCCAATCAGCCCCAGCATTTT
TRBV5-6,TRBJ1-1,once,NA,CASSRTEEAFF,TGTGCCAGCAGCAGGACAGAGGAAGCTTTCTTT
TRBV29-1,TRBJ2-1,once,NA,CSGKAGPDNEQFF,TGCAGCGGTAAGGCAGGGCCGGACAATGAGCAGTTCTTC
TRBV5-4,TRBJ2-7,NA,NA,CASSFGGPPSYEQYF,TGTGCCAGCAGCTTCGGCGGGCCACCTTCCTACGAGCAGTACTTC
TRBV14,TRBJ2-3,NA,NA,CASSQGAKGTDTQYF,TGTGCCAGCAGCCAGGGCGCAAAAGGTACAGATACGCAGTATTTT
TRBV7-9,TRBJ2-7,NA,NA,CASSHIERGDEQYF,TGTGCCAGCAGCCATATTGAGAGGGGCGACGAGCAGTACTTC
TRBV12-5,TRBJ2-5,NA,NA,CASGLGGGETQYF,TGTGCTAGTGGTTTGGGGGGTGGGGAGACCCAGTACTTC
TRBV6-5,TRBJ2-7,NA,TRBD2,CASRPSGGRDHEQYF,TGTGCCAGCAGGCCCTCGGGAGGCAGGGACCACGAGCAGTACTTC
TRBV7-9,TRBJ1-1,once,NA,CASSLVAGEAFF,TGTGCCAGCAGCTTAGTTGCAGGAGAAGCTTTCTTT